Only a few counts were recorded for the clone carrying this TCR beta chain. The antigen remains unidentified. V gave up 4 bases and J gave up 6 bases, with 19 bases separating them. Germline-derived CDR1 and CDR2 are SEHNR and FQNEAQ (reference sequence). The CDR3 has 16 residues. Quantitative 5'-RACE with molecular barcodes produced the TCR beta libraries. TCRdb re-derived calls from the 5' RACE reads in MiXCR, one entry per CDR3 protein. The profile shows about 350,000 distinct CDR3 sequences, approximately 20% of them singletons. The sample is drawn from a study of CD8 T cells in ankylosing spondylitis. Study findings and constraints: It appeared that ankylosing spondylitis blood was characterized by a TCR beta motif of several highly homologous variants.

The sequenced material came from blood, either unsorted or a sorted T cell fraction (not recorded which). The chain has TRBV7-9 and TRBJ1-5; D uncertain. The TCR was taken from a male donor with ankylosing spondylitis or in good health (not recorded which). DNA of the CDR3: TGTGCCAGCAGCTCCACTCTTAGCTGGGGTGGTCAGCCCCAGCATTTT. Translated, it gives CASSSTLSWGGQPQHF. Drawing the rest from reference TRBV7-9 and TRBJ1-5, the complete variable domain is DTGVSQNPRHKITKRGQNVTFRCDPISEHNRLYWYRQTLGQGPEFLTYFQNEAQLEKSRLLSDRFSAERPKGSFSTLEIQRTEQGDSAMYLCASSSTLSWGGQPQHFGDGTRLSIL.